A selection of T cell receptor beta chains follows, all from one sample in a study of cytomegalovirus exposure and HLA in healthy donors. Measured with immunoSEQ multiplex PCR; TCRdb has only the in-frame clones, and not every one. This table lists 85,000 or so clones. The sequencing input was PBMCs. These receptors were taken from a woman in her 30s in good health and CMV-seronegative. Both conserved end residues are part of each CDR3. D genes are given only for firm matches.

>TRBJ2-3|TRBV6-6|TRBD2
TGTGCCAGCAGGCCCGGGGGGGGAACAGATACGCAGTATTTT
CASRPGGGTDTQYF
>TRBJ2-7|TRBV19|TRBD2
TGTGCCAGTAGTACTGGGACTAGCGACGAGCAGTACTTC
CASSTGTSDEQYF
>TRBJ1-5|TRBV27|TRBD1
TGTGCCAGCAGTTTGACAGGGGTCTCGGCGGCGCCCCAGCATTTT
CASSLTGVSAAPQHF
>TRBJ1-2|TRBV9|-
TGTGCCAGCAGCGTAGCTGGGGGGTATGGCTACACCTTC
CASSVAGGYGYTF
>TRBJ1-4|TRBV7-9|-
TGTGCCAGCAGCAAGACCCAGGGGATTAATGAAAAACTGTTTTTT
CASSKTQGINEKLFF
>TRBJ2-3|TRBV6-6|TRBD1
TGTGCCACCCGGGACAGGGTCACAGATACGCAGTATTTT
CATRDRVTDTQYF
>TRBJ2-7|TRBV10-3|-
TGTGCCATCAGTGAGTCTCGGATTCAGGTTTCCTACGAGCAGTACTTC
CAISESRIQVSYEQYF
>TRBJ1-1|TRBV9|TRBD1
TGTGCCAGCAGCGAAACGACAGGGATGAACACTGAAGCTTTCTTT
CASSETTGMNTEAFF
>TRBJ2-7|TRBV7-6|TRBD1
TGTGCCAGCAGCTCCGGGACAGAGACTTACGAGCAGTACTTC
CASSSGTETYEQYF
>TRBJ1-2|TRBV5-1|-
TGCGCCAGCAGCCTGGGGACAACGCGCGGCTACACCTTC
CASSLGTTRGYTF
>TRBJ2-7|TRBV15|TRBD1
TGTGCCACCAGCAGAGATGGCCAGGGGGCCGACGAGCAGTACTTC
CATSRDGQGADEQYF
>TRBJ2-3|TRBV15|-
TGTGCCACCTCCCGAGGAGCTGCCATCGGGGATACGCAGTATTTT
CATSRGAAIGDTQYF
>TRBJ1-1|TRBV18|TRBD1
TGTGCCAGCTCACTGGACAGGCGGAACACTGAAGCTTTCTTT
CASSLDRRNTEAFF
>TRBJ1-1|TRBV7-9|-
TGTGCCAGCAGCTTCGTGAACACTGAAGCTTTCTTT
CASSFVNTEAFF
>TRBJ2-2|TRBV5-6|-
TGTGCCAGCAGCCTAACCCCTTCCTACACCGGGGAGCTGTTTTTT
CASSLTPSYTGELFF
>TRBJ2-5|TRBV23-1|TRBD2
TGCGCCAGCACCCAGGGGACTAGACCTGGGACCCAGTACTTC
CASTQGTRPGTQYF
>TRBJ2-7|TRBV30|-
TGTGCCTGGAGCCCGGGGGCCTACGAGCAGTACTTC
CAWSPGAYEQYF
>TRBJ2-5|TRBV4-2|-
TGTGCCAGCAGCCAAGACAGTAATCAAGAGACCCAGTACTTC
CASSQDSNQETQYF
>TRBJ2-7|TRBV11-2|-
TGTGCCAGCAGCTTACAGGCGAGCGGCGAGCAGTACTTC
CASSLQASGEQYF
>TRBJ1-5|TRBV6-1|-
TGTGCCAGCAGTGAAGACGGGGGGCGAAGGCAGCCCCAGCATTTT
CASSEDGGRRQPQHF
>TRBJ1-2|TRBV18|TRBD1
TGTGCCAGCTCAAGATTCGACAGGGGCCGAGAGGGCTACACCTTC
CASSRFDRGREGYTF
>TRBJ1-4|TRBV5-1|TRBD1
TGCGCCAGCAGCTTAGGGGGCTTTAATGAAAAACTGTTTTTT
CASSLGGFNEKLFF
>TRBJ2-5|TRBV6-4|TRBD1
TGTGCCAGCAACAGGGGGCGGGAGGAGACCCAGTACTTC
CASNRGREETQYF
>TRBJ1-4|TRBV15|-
TGTGCCACCAGCAGAGAGGGGGGGCTTGGTAATGAAAAACTGTTTTTT
CATSREGGLGNEKLFF
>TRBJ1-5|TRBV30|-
TGTGCCGGGAGTCCGGGAGGGGGGGGATGGCAGCCCCAGCATTTT
CAGSPGGGGWQPQHF
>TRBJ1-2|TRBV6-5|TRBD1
TGTGCCAGCAGTTACTCGTCCACCGGGACAGGGGATGGCTACACCTTC
CASSYSSTGTGDGYTF
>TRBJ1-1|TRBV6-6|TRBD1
TGTGCCAGCACCGAGACAGGGGTGGGCACTGAAGCTTTCTTT
CASTETGVGTEAFF
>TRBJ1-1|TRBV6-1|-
TGTGCCAGCATTCTCGGGAACACTGAAGCTTTCTTT
CASILGNTEAFF
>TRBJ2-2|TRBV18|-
TGTGCCAGCTCACTACTAGACACGAACACCGGGGAGCTGTTTTTT
CASSLLDTNTGELFF
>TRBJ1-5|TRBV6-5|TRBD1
TGTGCCAGCAGCCCAGGGACAGGGAGATCTCGGCCCCAGCATTTT
CASSPGTGRSRPQHF
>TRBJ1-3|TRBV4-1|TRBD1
TGCGCCAGCAGCCAAGTCCGGGACAGCACTGGAAACACCATATATTTT
CASSQVRDSTGNTIYF
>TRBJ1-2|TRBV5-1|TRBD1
TGCGCCAGCAGCGCGGGACAGGGTAACTATGGCTACACCTTC
CASSAGQGNYGYTF
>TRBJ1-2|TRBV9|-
TGTGCCAGCAGCGCCGGGAGGGCAGGCTATGGCTACACCTTC
CASSAGRAGYGYTF
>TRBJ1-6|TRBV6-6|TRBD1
TGTGCCAGCAGGCCTGACAGGGACAATTCACCCCTCCACTTT
CASRPDRDNSPLHF
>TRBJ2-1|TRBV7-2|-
TGTGCCAGCAGCTTAGCCAGGGCTTACAATGAGCAGTTCTTC
CASSLARAYNEQFF
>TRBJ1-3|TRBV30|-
TGTGCCTGGAGTGGGGCCAGCAGCTATGGAAACACCATATATTTT
CAWSGASSYGNTIYF
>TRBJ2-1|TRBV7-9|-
TGTGCCAGCAGCTTAGTGTCGGCGGCCTCCTACAATGAGCAGTTCTTC
CASSLVSAASYNEQFF
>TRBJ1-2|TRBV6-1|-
TGTGCCAGCAGTGAAGCTAGAGGGGGCTACACCTTC
CASSEARGGYTF
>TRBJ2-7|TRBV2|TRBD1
TGTGCCAGCAAAGGGGGCCGTACCCCGGGGGAGCAGTACTTC
CASKGGRTPGEQYF
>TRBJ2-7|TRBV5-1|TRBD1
TGCGCCAGCAGTAGTACAGGGGGCCACGAGCAGTACTTC
CASSSTGGHEQYF